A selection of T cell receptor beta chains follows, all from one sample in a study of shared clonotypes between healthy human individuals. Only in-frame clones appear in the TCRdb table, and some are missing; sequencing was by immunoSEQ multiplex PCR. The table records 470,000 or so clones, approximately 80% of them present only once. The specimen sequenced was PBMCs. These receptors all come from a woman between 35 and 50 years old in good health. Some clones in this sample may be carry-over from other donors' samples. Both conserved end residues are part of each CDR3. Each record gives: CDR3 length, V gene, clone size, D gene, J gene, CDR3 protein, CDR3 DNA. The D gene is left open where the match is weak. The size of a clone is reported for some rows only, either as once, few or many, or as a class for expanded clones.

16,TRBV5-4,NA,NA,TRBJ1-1,CASSPAPPLANTEAFF,TGTGCCAGCAGCCCGGCCCCCCCTCTTGCGAACACTGAAGCTTTCTTT
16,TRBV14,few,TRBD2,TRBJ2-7,CASSRPTSGRAGEQYF,TGTGCCAGCAGCCGCCCAACTAGCGGGAGGGCGGGGGAGCAGTACTTC
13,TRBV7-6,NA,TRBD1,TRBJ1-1,CASSTGWGTEAFF,TGTGCCAGTTCGACAGGGTGGGGGACTGAAGCTTTCTTT
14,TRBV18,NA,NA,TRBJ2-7,CASSPRRDEYEQYF,TGTGCCAGCTCACCACGGAGGGATGAATACGAGCAGTACTTC
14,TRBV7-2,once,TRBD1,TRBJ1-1,CASARGQLNTEAFF,TGTGCCAGCGCCAGGGGGCAGTTGAACACTGAAGCTTTCTTT
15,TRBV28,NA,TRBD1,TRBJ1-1,CASSSQDRARTEAFF,TGTGCCAGCAGTTCCCAGGACAGGGCGAGGACTGAAGCTTTCTTT
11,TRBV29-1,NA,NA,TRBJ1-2,CSVEGGGGYTF,TGCAGCGTTGAAGGGGGGGGTGGCTACACCTTC
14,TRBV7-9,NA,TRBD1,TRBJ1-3,CASSSGTGVHTIYF,TGTGCCAGCAGTTCCGGGACAGGGGTGCACACCATATATTTT
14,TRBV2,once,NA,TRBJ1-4,CASTEVNFNEKLFF,TGTGCCAGCACTGAGGTCAACTTTAATGAAAAACTGTTTTTT
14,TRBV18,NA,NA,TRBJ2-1,CASSGNEVYNEQFF,TGTGCCAGCTCAGGGAACGAGGTGTACAATGAGCAGTTCTTC
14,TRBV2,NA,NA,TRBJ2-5,CASRLTVTQETQYF,TGTGCCAGCCGCCTAACAGTTACCCAAGAGACCCAATACTTC
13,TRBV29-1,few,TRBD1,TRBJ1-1,CSVRQGARTEAFF,TGCAGCGTACGACAGGGGGCGAGGACTGAAGCTTTCTTT
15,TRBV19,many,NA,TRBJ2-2,CASSIPGANTGELFF,TGTGCCAGTAGTATCCCGGGAGCGAACACCGGGGAGCTGTTTTTT
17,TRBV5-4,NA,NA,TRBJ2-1,CASSLGAGLAAADGQFF,TGTGCCAGCAGCTTGGGGGCGGGGCTGGCGGCCGCGGATGGGCAGTTCTTC
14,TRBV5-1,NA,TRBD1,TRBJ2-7,CASSLFSGGSEQYF,TGCGCCAGCAGCTTGTTCTCAGGGGGCTCCGAGCAGTACTTC
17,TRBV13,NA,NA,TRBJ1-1,CASSLVRGRQVNTEAFF,TGTGCCAGCAGCTTGGTCCGTGGGCGTCAGGTGAACACTGAAGCTTTCTTT
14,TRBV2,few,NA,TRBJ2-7,CASTLGAGVNEQYF,TGTGCCAGCACCTTGGGGGCGGGCGTCAACGAGCAGTACTTC
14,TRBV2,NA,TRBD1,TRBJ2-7,CASRRTGTSYEQYF,TGTGCCAGCAGGCGGACAGGGACATCCTACGAGCAGTACTTC
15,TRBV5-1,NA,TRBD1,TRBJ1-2,CASGPQGALDYGYTF,TGCGCCAGCGGCCCGCAGGGGGCGCTCGACTATGGCTACACCTTC
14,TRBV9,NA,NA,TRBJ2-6,CASSVGVGANVLTF,TGTGCCAGCAGCGTGGGGGTCGGGGCCAACGTCCTGACTTTC
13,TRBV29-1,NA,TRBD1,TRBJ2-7,CSFSGTGTYEQYF,TGCAGCTTCTCCGGGACAGGGACTTACGAGCAGTACTTC
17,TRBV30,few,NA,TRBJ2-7,CAWSPVTRELGFYEQYF,TGTGCCTGGAGCCCAGTCACTAGGGAACTGGGTTTTTACGAGCAGTACTTC
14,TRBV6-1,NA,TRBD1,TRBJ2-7,CASSERQGSYEQYF,TGTGCCAGCAGTGAAAGACAGGGCTCCTACGAGCAGTACTTC
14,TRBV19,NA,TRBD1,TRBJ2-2,CASSRQGLTGELFF,TGTGCCAGTAGCCGACAGGGGCTAACCGGGGAGCTGTTTTTT
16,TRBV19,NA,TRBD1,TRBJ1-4,CASTTIWDRGFEKLFF,TGTGCCAGTACCACCATCTGGGACAGGGGCTTTGAAAAACTGTTTTTT
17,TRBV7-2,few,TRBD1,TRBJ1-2,CASSLRPARTGSLGYTF,TGTGCCAGCAGCTTAAGGCCTGCGAGGACAGGGTCGTTAGGCTACACCTTC
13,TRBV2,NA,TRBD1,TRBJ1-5,CASRGTGIQPQHF,TGTGCCAGCAGGGGGACAGGGATTCAGCCCCAGCATTTT
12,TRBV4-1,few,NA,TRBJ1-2,CASSRDMRGYTF,TGCGCCAGCAGCCGAGACATGAGGGGCTACACCTTC
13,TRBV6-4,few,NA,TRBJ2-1,CASSDLASYEQFF,TGTGCCAGCAGTGACCTGGCGTCGTATGAGCAGTTCTTC
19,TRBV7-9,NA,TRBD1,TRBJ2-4,CASIILRPPGQIAKNIQYF,TGTGCCAGCATCATACTTAGGCCCCCGGGACAGATAGCCAAAAACATTCAGTACTTC
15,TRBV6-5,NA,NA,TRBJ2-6,CASRRGGPGANVLTF,TGTGCCAGCAGACGAGGGGGTCCCGGGGCCAACGTCCTGACTTTC
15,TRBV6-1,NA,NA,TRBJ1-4,CASTPLTGTWEKLFF,TGTGCCAGCACTCCCTTGACGGGGACCTGGGAAAAACTGTTTTTT
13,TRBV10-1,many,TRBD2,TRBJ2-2,CASSPGLAGELFF,TGCGCCAGCAGCCCCGGACTAGCCGGGGAGCTGTTTTTT
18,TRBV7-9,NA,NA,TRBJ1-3,CASSLARGAPISGNTIYF,TGTGCCAGCAGCTTAGCGCGGGGGGCCCCCATCTCTGGAAACACCATATATTTT
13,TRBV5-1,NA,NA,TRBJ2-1,CASSLQLGDEQFF,TGCGCCAGCAGCTTGCAACTCGGGGATGAGCAGTTCTTC
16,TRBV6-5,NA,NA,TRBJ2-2,CASSSGGGSNTGELFF,TGTGCCAGCAGTTCCGGGGGCGGATCGAACACCGGGGAGCTGTTTTTT
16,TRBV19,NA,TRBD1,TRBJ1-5,CASSKGQRNSNQPQHF,TGTGCCAGTAGTAAGGGACAGCGCAATAGCAATCAGCCCCAGCATTTT
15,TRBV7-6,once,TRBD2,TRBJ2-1,CASSLEWFSGNEQFF,TGTGCCAGCAGCTTAGAATGGTTTAGCGGGAATGAGCAGTTCTTC
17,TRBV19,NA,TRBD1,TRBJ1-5,CASSIILRDRWFQPQHF,TGTGCCAGTAGTATTATCTTGCGGGACAGATGGTTTCAGCCCCAGCATTTT
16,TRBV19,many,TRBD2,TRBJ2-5,CASSYTGGADQETQYF,TGTGCCAGTAGTTATACCGGGGGGGCCGATCAAGAGACCCAGTACTTC
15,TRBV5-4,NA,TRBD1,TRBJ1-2,CASSRNRGSDYGYTF,TGTGCCAGCAGTCGGAACAGGGGGTCGGACTATGGCTACACCTTC
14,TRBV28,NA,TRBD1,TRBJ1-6,CASSIQGDNSPLHF,TGTGCCAGCAGTATACAGGGGGATAATTCACCCCTCCACTTT
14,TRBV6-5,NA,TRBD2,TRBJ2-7,CASRSAGESYEQYF,TGTGCCAGCAGATCAGCGGGAGAATCCTACGAGCAGTACTTC
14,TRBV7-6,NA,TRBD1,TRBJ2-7,CASSVGQGAYEQYF,TGTGCCAGCAGCGTAGGACAGGGGGCCTACGAGCAGTACTTC
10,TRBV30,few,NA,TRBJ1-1,CAGANTEAFF,TGTGCCGGGGCGAACACTGAAGCTTTCTTT
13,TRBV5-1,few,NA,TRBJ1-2,CASSFSGAGGYTF,TGCGCCAGCAGCTTCTCCGGGGCGGGAGGCTACACCTTC